One T cell receptor (beta chain) is described in this entry. As yet, its antigen is unknown. With iRepertoire HTBI primers and Arm-PCR of CDR3 regions, TCR beta libraries were built. TCRdb independently ran MiXCR on the multiplex PCR reads; one entry per CDR3 protein. The sample lists approximately 500,000 distinct CDR3 sequences, 20% to 25% occurring once. Time point in this sample: persistent/refractory GD, antithyroid drugs over 5 years with positive TRAb. Extracted RNA from PBMCs served as the source of the TCR library. These data are taken from a study of regulatory T cells in long-lasting Graves disease. Study results and caveats: Segments TRBV28, TRBJ1-2 and TRBJ2-5 showed preferential usage in persistent disease. For persistent Graves' patients, TCR diversity was lower than for newly diagnosed ones.

V dropped 6 bases and J dropped 2; count of bases not matched to a gene: 7. Germline values: CDR1 MNHNS, CDR2 SASEGT. The CDR3 spans 15 residues. The clonotype originates from a female donor with Graves disease. V and J are TRBV6-1 and TRBJ2-7; 10 bases are shared with TRBD1. The sequencing used peripheral blood mononuclear cells (PBMCs), collected when the disease was refractory, from a patient treated with antithyroid drugs. The CDR3 DNA sequence: TGTGCCAGCAGGACGGGGACAGGGGTGCCCTACGAGCAGTACTTC. Protein product: CASRTGTGVPYEQYF.